This T cell receptor (beta chain) was recorded in a study of CD8 T cells in ankylosing spondylitis. This clonotype was counted only a few times. Its matching antigen is unknown. Germline V gene sequence: CDR1 SGHRS, CDR2 YFSETQ. Trimming pared 4 bases from V and 8 bases from J, leaving 19 bases between. This CDR3 is built from 14 residues. Quantitative 5'-RACE with molecular barcodes was used to make the TCR beta libraries. TCRdb fed the 5' RACE reads into MiXCR, producing one record per CDR3 protein. The data contain about 110,000 distinct CDR3 sequences, under 30% of them seen just once; the ten biggest clones take up approximately 13%. The study's findings and limits: Blood of patients with ankylosing spondylitis appeared to be characterized by a TCR beta motif of several highly homologous variants. Researchers reportedly found disease-linked clones significantly enriched in matched ankylosing spondylitis synovial fluid.

This chain links TRBV5-1 with TRBJ2-7; D gene ambiguous. Sequences were obtained from synovial fluid, either unsorted or a sorted T cell fraction (not recorded which). The receptor was derived from a male donor with ankylosing spondylitis. The DNA of the CDR3 is TGCGCCAGCAGCCTTGCTTTGGGCCTATCTCAGCAGTACTTC. Protein sequence: CASSLALGLSQQYF.